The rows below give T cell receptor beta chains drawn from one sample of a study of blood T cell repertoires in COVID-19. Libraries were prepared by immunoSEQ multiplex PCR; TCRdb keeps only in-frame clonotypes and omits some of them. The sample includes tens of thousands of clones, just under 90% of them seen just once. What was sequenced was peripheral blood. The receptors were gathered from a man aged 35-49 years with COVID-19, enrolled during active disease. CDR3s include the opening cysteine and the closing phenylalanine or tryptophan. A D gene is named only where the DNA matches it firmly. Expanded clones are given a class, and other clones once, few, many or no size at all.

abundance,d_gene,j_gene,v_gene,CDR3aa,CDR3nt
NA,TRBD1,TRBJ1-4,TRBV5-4,CASRAGQGNEKLFF,TGTGCCAGCAGGGCTGGACAGGGTAATGAAAAACTGTTTTTT
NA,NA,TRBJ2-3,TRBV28,CASRSGGHQDTQYF,TGTGCCAGCAGGTCCGGGGGGCATCAAGATACGCAGTATTTT
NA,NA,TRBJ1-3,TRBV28,CASTQGPTSGNTIYF,TGTGCCAGCACTCAGGGGCCCACCTCTGGAAACACCATATATTTT
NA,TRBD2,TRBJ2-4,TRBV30,CAWSSSGRNIQYF,TGTGCCTGGAGTTCCAGCGGGAGAAACATTCAGTACTTC
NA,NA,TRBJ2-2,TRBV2,CASSVGVAGELFF,TGTGCCAGCAGTGTCGGGGTTGCCGGGGAGCTGTTTTTT
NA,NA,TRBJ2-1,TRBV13,CASSSGDEQFF,TGTGCCAGCAGCTCGGGAGATGAGCAGTTCTTC
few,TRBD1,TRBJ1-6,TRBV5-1,CASSGGTGMDSPLHF,TGCGCCAGCAGCGGAGGGACAGGGATGGATTCACCCCTCCACTTT
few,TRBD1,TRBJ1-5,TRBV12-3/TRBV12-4,CASTPQGIQPQHF,TGTGCCAGCACTCCACAGGGGATTCAGCCCCAGCATTTT
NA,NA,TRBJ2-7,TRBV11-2,CASSSGTFYEQYF,TGTGCCAGCAGCAGCGGGACATTCTACGAGCAGTACTTC
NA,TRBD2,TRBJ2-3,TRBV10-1,CASSGLASSDTQYF,TGCGCCAGCAGTGGACTAGCCAGCTCAGATACGCAGTATTTT
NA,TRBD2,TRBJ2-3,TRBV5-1,CASSGSGGLDTQYF,TGCGCCAGCAGCGGTAGCGGGGGGTTAGATACGCAGTATTTT
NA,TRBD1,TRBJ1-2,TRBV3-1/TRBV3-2,CASSPRDRGDGYTF,TGTGCCAGCAGCCCCCGCGACAGGGGGGATGGCTACACCTTC
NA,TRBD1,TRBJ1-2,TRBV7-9,CASRDSTGGSGYTF,TGTGCCAGCAGAGACTCGACAGGGGGCTCAGGCTACACCTTC
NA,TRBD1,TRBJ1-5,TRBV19,CASSTPDRGNNQPQHF,TGTGCCAGTAGTACCCCAGACAGGGGAAACAATCAGCCCCAGCATTTT
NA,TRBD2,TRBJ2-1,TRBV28,CASTLRTSGIGSYNEQFF,TGTGCCAGCACCTTAAGGACTAGCGGGATCGGCTCCTACAATGAGCAGTTCTTC
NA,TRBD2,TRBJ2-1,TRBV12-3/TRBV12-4,CASSALAGGSQFF,TGTGCCAGCAGCGCACTAGCGGGAGGGAGCCAGTTCTTC
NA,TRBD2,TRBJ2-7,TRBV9,CASSVVGGSSYEQYF,TGTGCCAGCAGCGTAGTGGGCGGGAGCTCCTACGAGCAGTACTTC
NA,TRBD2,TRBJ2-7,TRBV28,CASSRQGEGSYEQYF,TGTGCCAGCAGCCGCCAAGGGGAGGGCTCCTACGAGCAGTACTTC
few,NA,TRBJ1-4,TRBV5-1,CASSSGLLHEKLFF,TGCGCCAGCAGCTCCGGACTGTTGCACGAAAAACTGTTTTTT
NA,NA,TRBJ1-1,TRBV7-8,CASSFEHFNTEAFF,TGTGCCAGCAGCTTTGAACATTTCAACACTGAAGCTTTCTTT
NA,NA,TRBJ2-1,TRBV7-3,CASRATGSNEQFF,TGTGCCAGCAGGGCCACAGGTTCCAATGAGCAGTTCTTC
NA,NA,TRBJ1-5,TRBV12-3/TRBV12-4,CASSSGRGQPQHF,TGTGCCAGCAGTTCAGGGAGGGGACAGCCCCAGCATTTT
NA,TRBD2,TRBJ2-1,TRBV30,CAWSVGRTSGSMGEQFF,TGTGCCTGGAGTGTAGGGAGGACTAGCGGGAGTATGGGTGAGCAGTTCTTC
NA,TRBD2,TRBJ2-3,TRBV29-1,CSVVSPRLAGVADTQYF,TGCAGCGTTGTCAGTCCTAGACTAGCGGGAGTGGCAGATACGCAGTATTTT
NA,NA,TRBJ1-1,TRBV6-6,CASSTTGLNTEAFF,TGTGCCAGCAGCACCACAGGGCTGAACACTGAAGCTTTCTTT
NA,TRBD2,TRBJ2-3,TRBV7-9,CASSLVGGRQNSTDTQYF,TGTGCCAGCAGCTTAGTGGGCGGGAGACAAAATAGCACAGATACGCAGTATTTT
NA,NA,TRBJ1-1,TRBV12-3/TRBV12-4,CASSDRPNTEAFF,TGTGCCAGCAGCGACAGACCGAACACTGAAGCTTTCTTT
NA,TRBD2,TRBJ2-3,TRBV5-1,CASSLEASGGWDTQYF,TGCGCCAGCAGCTTGGAGGCTAGCGGGGGTTGGGATACGCAGTATTTT
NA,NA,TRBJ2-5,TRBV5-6,CASSFRTSETQYF,TGTGCCAGCAGCTTTAGGACATCGGAGACCCAGTACTTC
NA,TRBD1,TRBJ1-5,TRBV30,CAWSDRGSNQPQHF,TGTGCCTGGAGTGACAGGGGGAGCAATCAGCCCCAGCATTTT
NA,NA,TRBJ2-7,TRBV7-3,CASSPGLSYEQYF,TGTGCCAGCAGCCCAGGACTGTCCTACGAGCAGTACTTC
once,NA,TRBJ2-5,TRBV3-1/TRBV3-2,CASSQGARQETQYF,TGTGCCAGCAGCCAGGGGGCTAGGCAAGAGACCCAGTACTTC
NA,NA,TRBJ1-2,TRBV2,CATTRSRVDYGYTF,TGTGCCACTACAAGGAGCCGGGTGGACTATGGCTACACCTTC
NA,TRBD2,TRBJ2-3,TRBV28,CASTQQTSGGKYF,TGTGCCAGCACCCAACAAACTAGCGGGGGGAAGTATTTT
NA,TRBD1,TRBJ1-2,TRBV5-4,CASSWTGAHGYTF,TGTGCCAGCAGCTGGACAGGGGCGCATGGCTACACCTTC
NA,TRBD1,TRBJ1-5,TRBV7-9,CASSLGTGPNQPQHF,TGTGCCAGCAGCTTAGGGACAGGGCCAAATCAGCCCCAGCATTTT
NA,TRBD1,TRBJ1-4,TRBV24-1,CATSDSGQGGKLFF,TGTGCCACCAGTGATTCCGGACAGGGCGGAAAACTGTTTTTT
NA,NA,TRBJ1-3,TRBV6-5,CASNSARSGNTIYF,TGTGCCAGCAATTCAGCGAGGTCTGGAAACACCATATATTTT